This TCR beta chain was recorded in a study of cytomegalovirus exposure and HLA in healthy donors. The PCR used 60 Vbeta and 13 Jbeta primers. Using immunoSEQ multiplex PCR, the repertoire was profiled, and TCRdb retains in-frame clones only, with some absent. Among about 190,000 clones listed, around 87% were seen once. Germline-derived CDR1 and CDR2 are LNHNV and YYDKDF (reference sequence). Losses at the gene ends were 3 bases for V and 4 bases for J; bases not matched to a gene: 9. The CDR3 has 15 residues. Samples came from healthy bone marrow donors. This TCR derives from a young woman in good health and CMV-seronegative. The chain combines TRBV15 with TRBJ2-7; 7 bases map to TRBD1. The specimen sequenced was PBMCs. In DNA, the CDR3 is TGTGCCACCAGCAGCGGCAGGGGGAACTATTACGAGCAGTACTTC. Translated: CATSSGRGNYYEQYF.